A selection of T cell receptor beta chains follows, all from one sample in a study of T cells in Graves' hyperthyroidism and ophthalmopathy. Each CDR3 protein gets one entry after TCRdb re-called the multiplex PCR reads with MiXCR. The table has around 700,000 distinct CDR3 sequences, roughly a third seen once. Sequences were obtained from blood. These receptors all come from a woman aged 40 to 55 with Graves' hyperthyroidism. CDR3s include the opening cysteine and the closing phenylalanine or tryptophan. The D gene is left open where the match is weak. Clone size appears in some rows only: once, few, many, or a class for an expanded clone.

d_call j_call v_call clone_size cdr3_nt cdr3_aa
NA TRBJ1-6 TRBV10-3 medium-sized TGTGCCATCAGTGAGTCGGCGGAATTCAATTCACCCCTCCACTTT CAISESAEFNSPLHF
TRBD1 TRBJ1-2 TRBV7-2 NA TGTGCCAGCAGCTATAGAGAGGATAGGGACAGGGGGCGCTTTGAGGAGGGCTACGCCTTC CASSYREDRDRGRFEEGYAF
NA TRBJ2-7 TRBV10-3 many TGTGCCCATCAAGGGACTGATTACGAGCAGTACTTC CAHQGTDYEQYF
TRBD2 TRBJ2-7 TRBV11-3 NA TGTGCCAGCAGCTCCACGCGGACTAGCGGGGCCTCCTACGAGCAGTACTTC CASSSTRTSGASYEQYF
TRBD1 TRBJ2-7 TRBV12-3/TRBV12-4 NA TGTGCCATCAGCTCCGACAGGGACTACGAGCAGTACTTC CAISSDRDYEQYF
NA TRBJ1-2 TRBV4-1 once TGCGCCAGCAGCCAAGATCGCGGCGCCCATGGCTACACCTTC CASSQDRGAHGYTF
NA TRBJ2-7 TRBV15 NA TGTGCCACCAGCAGCCGCCCAGACGAGCAGTACTTC CATSSRPDEQYF
TRBD1 TRBJ1-2 TRBV11-3 NA TGTGCCAGCAACCTCGGACAGGGGAGCTATGGCTACACCTTC CASNLGQGSYGYTF
NA TRBJ2-7 TRBV29-1 NA TGCAGCGTTTATTTGGAGCTTTACAAGCAGAACTTC CSVYLELYKQNF
NA TRBJ2-5 TRBV12-3/TRBV12-4 NA TGTGCCAGCAGTTTAGACGTTAAAGAGACCCAGTACTTC CASSLDVKETQYF
NA TRBJ1-4 TRBV7-2 NA TGTGCCAGCAGCTCCTGGGACGGGGCCTATGAAAAACTGTTTTTT CASSSWDGAYEKLFF
NA TRBJ1-1 TRBV20-1 many TGCAGTGCTTTCCCTAGACTGTTGAACACTGAAGCTTTCTTT CSAFPRLLNTEAFF
NA TRBJ1-5 TRBV7-9 NA TGTGCCAGCAGCCCCTGGACAGCGTATGGTCAGCCCCAGCATTTT CASSPWTAYGQPQHF
NA TRBJ1-6 TRBV19 many TGTGCCAGTCAGCGCAGGGAAGGATCCAATTCACCCCTCCACTTT CASQRREGSNSPLHF
TRBD1 TRBJ1-5 TRBV11-2 NA TGTGCCAGCTCGGACCGGGACAGGGGGTCGGTTCAGCCCCAGCATTTT CASSDRDRGSVQPQHF
NA TRBJ1-5 TRBV15 NA TGTGCCACCAGCAGGGTTAGGAGTGGTCAGCCCCAGCATTTT CATSRVRSGQPQHF
NA TRBJ2-3 TRBV7-3 NA TGTGCCAGCAGCTCGGATAGTAGACAGACGCAGTATTTT CASSSDSRQTQYF
NA TRBJ1-5 TRBV20-1 NA TGCAGTGCCATAGACGGGGGAGGCCGATCGGGTCAGCCCCAGCATTTT CSAIDGGGRSGQPQHF
NA TRBJ2-7 TRBV27 NA TGTGCCAGCAGTACCAAAGCACCGGGGTCCTCCGAGCAGTACTTC CASSTKAPGSSEQYF
NA TRBJ1-3 TRBV5-1 NA TGTGCCAGCAGCTTGCCAGGGGACTCTGGAAACACCATATATTTT CASSLPGDSGNTIYF
NA TRBJ1-5 TRBV20-1 many TGCAGTGCGTTACAGAGGAATCAGCCCCAGCATTTT CSALQRNQPQHF
TRBD1 TRBJ1-1 TRBV29-1 NA TGCAGCGTTGTGTGGGGGAACAGGGGACGGATGAACACTGAAGCTTTCTTT CSVVWGNRGRMNTEAFF
NA TRBJ1-6 TRBV20-1 many TGCAGTGCTAGCTATCCCTCCTATAATTCACCCCTCCACTTT CSASYPSYNSPLHF
TRBD1 TRBJ1-1 TRBV7-9 NA TGTGCCAGCACCCCGACAGGGTCTTATCCCTTGGCTTTCTTT CASTPTGSYPLAFF